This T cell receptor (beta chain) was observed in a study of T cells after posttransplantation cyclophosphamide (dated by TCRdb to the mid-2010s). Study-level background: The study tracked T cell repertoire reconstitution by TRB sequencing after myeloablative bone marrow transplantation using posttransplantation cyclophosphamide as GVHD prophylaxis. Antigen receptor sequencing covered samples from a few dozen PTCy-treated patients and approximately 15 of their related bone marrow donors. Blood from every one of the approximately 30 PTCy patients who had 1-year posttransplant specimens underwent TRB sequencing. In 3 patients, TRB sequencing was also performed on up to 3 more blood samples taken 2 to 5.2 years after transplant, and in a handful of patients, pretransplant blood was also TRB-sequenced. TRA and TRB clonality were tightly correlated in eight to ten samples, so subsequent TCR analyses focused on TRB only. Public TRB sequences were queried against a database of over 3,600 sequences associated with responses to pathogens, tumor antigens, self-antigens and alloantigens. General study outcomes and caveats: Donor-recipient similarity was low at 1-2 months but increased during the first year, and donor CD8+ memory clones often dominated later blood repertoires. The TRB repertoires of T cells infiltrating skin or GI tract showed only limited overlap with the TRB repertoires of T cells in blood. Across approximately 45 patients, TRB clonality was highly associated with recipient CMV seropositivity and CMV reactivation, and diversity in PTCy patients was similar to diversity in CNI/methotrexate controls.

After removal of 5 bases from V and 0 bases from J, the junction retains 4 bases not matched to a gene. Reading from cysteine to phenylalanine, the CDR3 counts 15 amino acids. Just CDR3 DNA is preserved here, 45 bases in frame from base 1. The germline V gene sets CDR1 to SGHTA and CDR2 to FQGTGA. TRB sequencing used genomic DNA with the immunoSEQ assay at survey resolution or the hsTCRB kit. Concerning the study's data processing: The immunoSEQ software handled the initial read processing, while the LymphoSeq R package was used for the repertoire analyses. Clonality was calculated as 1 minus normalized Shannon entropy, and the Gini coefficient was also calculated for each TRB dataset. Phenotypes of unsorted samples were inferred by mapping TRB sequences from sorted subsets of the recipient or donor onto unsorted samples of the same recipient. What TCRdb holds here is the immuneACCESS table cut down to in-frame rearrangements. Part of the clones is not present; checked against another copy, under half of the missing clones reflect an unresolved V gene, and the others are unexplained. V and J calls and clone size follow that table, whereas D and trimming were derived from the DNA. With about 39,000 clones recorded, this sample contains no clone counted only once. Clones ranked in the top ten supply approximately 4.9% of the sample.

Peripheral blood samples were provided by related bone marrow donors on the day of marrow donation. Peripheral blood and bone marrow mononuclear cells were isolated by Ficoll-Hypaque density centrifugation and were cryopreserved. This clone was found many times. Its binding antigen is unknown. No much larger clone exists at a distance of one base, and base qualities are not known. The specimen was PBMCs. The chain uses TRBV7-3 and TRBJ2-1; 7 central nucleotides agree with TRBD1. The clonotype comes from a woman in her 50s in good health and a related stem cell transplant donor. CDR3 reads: CASSQTGSSYNEQFF. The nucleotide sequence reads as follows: TGTGCCAGCAGCCAGACAGGGTCCTCCTACAATGAGCAGTTCTTC. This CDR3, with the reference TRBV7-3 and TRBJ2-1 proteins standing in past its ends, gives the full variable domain GAGVSQTPSNKVTEKGKYVELRCDPISGHTALYWYRQSLGQGPEFLIYFQGTGAADDSGLPNDRFFAVRPEGSVSTLKIQRTERGDSAVYLCASSQTGSSYNEQFFGPGTRLTVL.